The next 13 T cell receptor beta chains were all read from a single sample in a study of memory CD4+ T cells and cytomegalovirus serostatus. The table came from immunoSEQ multiplex PCR; TCRdb's copy has only in-frame clones and leaves some out. Altogether 40,000 to 55,000 clones are present, over 65% being singletons, with the ten largest covering roughly 2%. The sort gate was single viable CD3+CD4+CD8-CD45RO+ cells for memory CD4+ T cells. What was sequenced was memory CD4+ T cells from blood. These receptors originate from an adult in good health and CMV-seronegative.

The chain links TRBV29-1 to TRBJ1-1; D unresolved. Trimming shortened V by 1 base and J by 8 bases, and 11 bases separated the two germline ends. This CDR3 is 12 amino acids long. Per germline, CDR1 SQVTM and CDR2 ANQGSEA. In nucleotides, the CDR3 is TGCAGCGTTGAAGTAATAACCTTAGAAGCTTTCTTT. Protein sequence: CSVEVITLEAFF.

Within the sample, this clone is medium-sized (0.01 to 0.1%). The chain carries TRBV7-9 and TRBJ1-1, with D uncertain. V lost 10 bases and J lost 7, with 19 bases in between. Germline CDR1 is SEHNR and CDR2 is FQNEAQ (reference sequence). CDR3 length equals 13 residues. The CDR3 DNA is TGTGCCAACAGACCTTCGGCCACGGGTGAAGCTTTCTTT. Translated, it gives CANRPSATGEAFF.

The gene calls are TRBV4-2 and TRBJ2-1; 10 nucleotides agree with TRBD2. The V gene end was trimmed by 4 bases and the J gene end by 7 bases; junction bases not matched to a gene: 13. Per the germline V gene, CDR1 is LGHNA and CDR2 is YNFKEQ. The CDR3 covers 17 residues. The CDR3 coding sequence is TGTGCCAGCAGCCTCAGGGGAGCGGGGGGGCCGGGAAATGAGCAGTTCTTC. Amino acid sequence: CASSLRGAGGPGNEQFF.

The rearrangement joins TRBV7-3 to TRBJ1-3, with TRBD1 identical over 10 bases. The CDR3 consists of 13 residues. Germline V gene lookup returns CDR1 SGHTA and CDR2 FQGTGA. V lost 6 bases, J lost 8 bases, and 4 bases stayed unmatched. For the CDR3, the DNA is TGTGCCAGCAGTACAGGACAGGGGGACACCATATATTTT. Its translation: CASSTGQGDTIYF.

This chain connects TRBV25-1 to TRBJ2-7; 11 positions match TRBD1. Germline V gene sequence: CDR1 MGHDK, CDR2 SYGVNS. V was clipped by 5 bases and J by 1 base; unmatched bases: 4. The CDR3 is made up of 15 amino acids. The DNA for the CDR3 is TGTGCCAGCAGTCCCCGGGACAGGGGGTCCTACGAGCAGTACTTC. Translation: CASSPRDRGSYEQYF.

The V and J genes are TRBV6-1 and TRBJ2-1; D ambiguous. CDR1 MNHNS and CDR2 SASEGT come from the germline V gene. V was clipped by 0 bases and J by 2 bases, with 17 bases between them. CDR3 length: 18 amino acids. CDR3 sequence: CASSEAGSLPLPYNEQFF. Here the CDR3 DNA reads TGTGCCAGCAGTGAAGCCGGAAGTCTGCCCCTTCCCTACAATGAGCAGTTCTTC.

The rearrangement joins TRBV7-9 to TRBJ2-7, with 9 positions matching TRBD2. Looked up from germline, CDR1 is SEHNR and CDR2 is FQNEAQ (reference sequence). This CDR3 is built from 16 residues. Trimming cost V 1 base and J 1 base; bases outside gene matches: 5. As DNA, the CDR3 is TGTGCCAGCAGCTTAGATCGGACTAGCGAGTCCTACGAGCAGTACTTC. It is translated as CASSLDRTSESYEQYF.

This clone was picked up one time. The V and J genes are TRBV5-4 and TRBJ1-1; the D gene is possibly TRBD1 (5 bases). The CDR3 spans 15 residues. Germline CDR1 SGHNT, CDR2 YYREEE (reference sequence). Trimming removed 0 bases from V and 5 bases from J, with 14 bases in between. Written as DNA, the CDR3 is TGTGCCAGCAGCTTGGTGGGCAGGGTAAGAACTGAAGCTTTCTTT. Encoded protein: CASSLVGRVRTEAFF.

V gene TRBV4-1 combines with J gene TRBJ1-4, with D perhaps matching TRBD1 (6 bases). The CDR3 spans 16 residues. The V gene lost 6 bases and the J gene lost 4 bases, with 18 bases spanning the gap. Germline-derived CDR1 and CDR2 are MGHRA and YSYEKL. CDR3 nucleotides: TGCGCCAGCAGGTCTCCGGGCCGGGGGCGTAATGAAAAACTGTTTTTT. Its translation is CASRSPGRGRNEKLFF.

This sequence joins TRBV29-1 and TRBJ1-1; D not resolved. V shed 7 bases and J shed 5 bases, with 8 bases lying between them. This CDR3 comprises 10 residues. Germline V lookup: CDR1 SQVTM, CDR2 ANQGSEA. The CDR3 coding sequence is TGCAGCGCTGGAGAGACTGAAGCTTTCTTT. Amino acids: CSAGETEAFF.

This clone has a single count. The chain combines TRBV29-1 with TRBJ2-3; 8 nucleotides agree with TRBD2. J lost 5 bases, V lost 1 base, and 20 bases had no gene match. The CDR3 runs to 19 residues. Germline V gene sequence: CDR1 SQVTM, CDR2 ANQGSEA. The CDR3 here is CSVEGGSGKRSYSRDTQYF. CDR3 DNA sequence: TGCAGCGTTGAAGGCGGTAGCGGGAAGAGGAGCTATAGTCGAGATACGCAGTATTTT.

This chain joins TRBV7-6 and TRBJ2-1, with TRBD2 identical over 11 bases. CDR3 length equals 15 residues. The V gene end was trimmed by 1 base and the J gene end by 8 bases; junction bases not matched to a gene: 4. Germline CDR1 SGHVS, CDR2 FNYEAQ. DNA for the CDR3: TGTGCCAGCAGCTTAGATAGCGGGGGGGCCTATGAGCAGTTCTTC. It encodes CASSLDSGGAYEQFF.

This chain uses TRBV5-1 with TRBJ1-6, with 11 bases matching TRBD1. CDR1 and CDR2 from the germline V gene are SGHRS and YFSETQ. With 0 bases clipped from V and 9 bases from J, the junction kept 5 bases outside the gene matches. This CDR3 is 16 amino acids long. In DNA, the CDR3 is TGCGCCAGCAGCTTGGTTGGACAGGGGGCTCGTTCACCCCTCCACTTT. Translation gives CASSLVGQGARSPLHF.